This T cell receptor beta chain originates from a study of post-analysis software for immune sequencing data. Background on the study: Recorded subtypes: relapsing-remitting, secondary progressive, progressive-relapsing; some patients unannotated.

The CDR3 extends over 15 amino acids. CDR1 MNHEY and CDR2 SVGAGI come from the germline V gene. Trimming took off 0 bases at V and 11 bases at J, with 19 bases between the two ends. Regarding this clonotype: The antigen is unknown.

Incorporated into the TCR beta cDNA libraries were unique molecular identifiers, which served to reduce PCR and sequencing biases. TCRdb reanalysed the PCR reads using MiXCR and keeps one entry per CDR3 protein. The profile shows some 690,000 distinct CDR3 sequences, less than 35% of them singletons. General study points: About 5 TRBV segments, including TRBV5-6, TRBV5-1 and TRBV20-1, were more frequent in patients than controls.

V gene TRBV6-5 combines with J gene TRBJ1-1; no reliable D call. The clonotype originates from a girl under 18 with multiple sclerosis. Input material: blood. The CDR3 DNA reads as TGTGCCAGCAGTTACTCGGCCGCAGACCCAATCGGGGCTTTCTTT. It is translated as CASSYSAADPIGAFF.